Presented here are 32 T cell receptor beta chains from one specimen sequenced in a study of blood T cell repertoires in COVID-19. Profiling relied on immunoSEQ multiplex PCR, and the TCRdb table lists in-frame clones only, not all of them. The sample has around 170,000 clones, approximately 82% seen once. Source material: peripheral blood. The receptors come from a man between 65 and 80 years old who had recovered from COVID-19.

The chain uses TRBV6-5 and TRBJ2-7; D is uncertain. V gave up 4 bases and J gave up 0 bases, with 10 bases separating them. CDR1 MNHEY and CDR2 SVGAGI come from the germline V gene. The CDR3 spans 14 residues. CDR3 loop: CASSSGARSYEQYF. In nucleotides, the CDR3 is TGTGCCAGCAGTTCCGGAGCCCGCTCCTACGAGCAGTACTTC.

This chain uses TRBV19 with TRBJ2-1, with TRBD2 matching over 7 bases. Germline loops: CDR1 LNHDA, CDR2 SQIVND (reference sequence). The CDR3 is 14 residues long. Trimming at V came to 1 base and at J to 12 bases, leaving 9 bases not matched to a gene. CDR3 in DNA: TGTGCCAGTAGTATAGGAGGCGGGAGCAATAGGCAGTTCTTC. Encoded protein: CASSIGGGSNRQFF.

This chain joins TRBV30 and TRBJ1-4; 10 positions agree with TRBD1. The CDR3 runs to 15 residues. Germline CDR1 GTSNPN, CDR2 SVGIG (reference sequence). V gave up 2 bases and J gave up 5 bases; unmatched junction bases: 5. DNA for the CDR3: TGTGCCTGGAGTTTCCCGGGACAGGGGAATGAAAAACTGTTTTTT. Translated: CAWSFPGQGNEKLFF. Drawing the rest from reference TRBV30 and TRBJ1-4, the complete variable domain is SQTIHQWPATLVQPVGSPLSLECTVEGTSNPNLYWYRQAAGRGLQLLFYSVGIGQISSEVPQNLSASRPQDRQFILSSKKLLLSDSGFYLCAWSFPGQGNEKLFFGSGTQLSVL.

The genes are TRBV27 and TRBJ1-2; D may be TRBD1 (5 bases). The germline V and J ends were trimmed by 2 bases and 5 bases, with 21 bases remaining between them. The germline V gene encodes CDR1 MNHEY and CDR2 SMNVEV (reference sequence). The CDR3 sequence is 17 residues long. Written as DNA, the CDR3 is TGTGCCAGCAGTTTAAGGACACCTACGGCCAACGAATATGGCTACACCTTC. Amino acids: CASSLRTPTANEYGYTF.

This sequence joins TRBV7-2 and TRBJ2-3, with D possibly matching TRBD1 (6 bases). Germline CDR1 is SGHTA and CDR2 is FQGNSA. The CDR3 totals 15 residues. Trimming pared 3 bases from V and 2 bases from J, leaving 12 bases between. The CDR3 reads CASSFSGTNTDTQYF. In DNA, the CDR3 is TGTGCCAGCAGCTTTTCGGGGACAAACACAGATACGCAGTATTTT.

This clone occurred once. The chain links TRBV11-1 to TRBJ1-1; 8 bases are a match to TRBD1. Trimming cost V 5 bases and J 2 bases; bases outside gene matches: 7. CDR1 is SGHAT and CDR2 is FQDESV in the germline V gene (reference sequence). There are 15 residues in the CDR3. Here the CDR3 reads CASSADRVRNTEAFF. CDR3 coding DNA: TGTGCCAGCAGCGCGGACAGGGTGAGAAACACTGAAGCTTTCTTT.

The chain recombines TRBV5-1 with TRBJ2-3, with TRBD2 identical over 12 bases. This CDR3 is 17 amino acids long. Per germline, CDR1 SGHRS and CDR2 YFSETQ. Germline trimming cut 4 bases from V and 0 bases from J; bases unmatched to any gene: 6. CDR3 nucleotides: TGCGCCAGCAGCACGGGACTAGCGGGTATTAGCACAGATACGCAGTATTTT. The encoded protein is CASSTGLAGISTDTQYF.

CDR3 loop: CATSRDLAGVYNEQFF. CDR3 coding DNA: TGTGCCACCAGCAGAGATTTAGCGGGAGTGTACAATGAGCAGTTCTTC. The chain joins TRBV15 to TRBJ2-1; 9 nucleotides align to TRBD2. Germline V gene data show CDR1 as LNHNV and CDR2 as YYDKDF (reference sequence). The CDR3 sequence is 16 residues long. Trimming cost V 0 bases and J 4 bases; bases outside gene matches: 4.

The genes are TRBV9 and TRBJ2-7, with a tentative D call TRBD2 (6 bases). CDR1 and CDR2 (germline): SGDLS, YYNGEE. The CDR3 has 13 residues. The V and J ends lost 0 bases and 7 bases respectively, with 11 bases between them. CDR3 in DNA: TGTGCCAGCAGCGTAGTGGAGGGTAGAGAGCAGTACTTC. It codes for CASSVVEGREQYF.

J is TRBJ2-3 and V is TRBV9; 9 bases fit TRBD1. The CDR3 totals 15 residues. The V segment lost 3 bases and the J segment 4 bases; nucleotides outside the gene matches: 6. The germline V gene has CDR1 SGDLS and CDR2 YYNGEE. The CDR3 reads CASSGGQGSPDTQYF. The CDR3 bases are TGTGCCAGCAGCGGCGGACAGGGGAGTCCAGATACGCAGTATTTT.

The chain combines TRBV7-2 with TRBJ2-3; the match to TRBD1 covers 9 bases. This CDR3 is 17 amino acids long. CDR1 SGHTA and CDR2 FQGNSA come from the germline V gene. The trim removed 0 bases at V and 1 base at J, leaving 5 bases unmatched. CDR3 region: CASSLAPQGAGTDTQYF. The CDR3 region has the DNA TGTGCCAGCAGCTTAGCCCCACAGGGGGCTGGCACAGATACGCAGTATTTT.

V usage is TRBV6-5 and J usage is TRBJ2-7; TRBD1 aligns across 9 bases. CDR3 length: 14 residues. The V segment lost 7 bases and the J segment 5 bases; nucleotides outside the gene matches: 9. Germline assignment: CDR1 MNHEY and CDR2 SVGAGI. Here the CDR3 DNA reads TGTGCCAGCATGCTGGACAGGGGTCTCGACGAGCAGTACTTC. Translation: CASMLDRGLDEQYF.

V usage is TRBV7-2 and J usage is TRBJ2-2; 14 nucleotides agree with TRBD2. CDR3 length: 16 amino acids. Germline-derived CDR1 and CDR2 are SGHTA and FQGNSA. V shed 9 bases, J shed 3 bases, and the junction held 6 bases outside the gene matches. Here the CDR3 DNA reads TGTGCCAGGACGACTAGCGGGAGGGCCCACACCGGGGAGCTGTTTTTT. This translates into CARTTSGRAHTGELFF.

V usage is TRBV2 and J usage is TRBJ1-5, with 10 bases fitting TRBD1. The germline gives CDR1 SNHLY, CDR2 FYNNEI. The CDR3 is 14 residues long. The junction had 5 bases not matched to a gene; V was cut back by 6 bases and J by 6 bases. In nucleotides, the CDR3 is TGTGCCAGCAGGGGGACAGGGGAGGCTCAGCCCCAGCATTTT. Its protein is CASRGTGEAQPQHF.

The V gene is TRBV20-1, the J gene TRBJ2-5, with TRBD2 identical over 10 bases. CDR1 and CDR2 (germline): DFQATT, SNEGSKA (reference sequence). Germline trimming cut 3 bases from V and 1 base from J; bases unmatched to any gene: 8. The CDR3 loop spans 16 amino acids. The CDR3 is CSASLLLAGAQETQYF. Here the CDR3 DNA reads TGCAGTGCTAGTCTGTTGCTAGCGGGAGCCCAAGAGACCCAGTACTTC.

Written as DNA, the CDR3 is TGTGCCAGCAGACCAGAGACAGGAACCTACGAGCAGTACTTC. As protein: CASRPETGTYEQYF. This chain uses TRBV6-5 with TRBJ2-7; D is possibly TRBD1 (6 bases). The CDR3 has 14 residues. The germline V gene encodes CDR1 MNHEY and CDR2 SVGAGI. V was pared by 6 bases and J by 2 bases, with 14 bases between.

This chain connects TRBV7-2 to TRBJ1-1, with TRBD1 matching 7 bases. The CDR3 length is 13 residues. In germline, CDR1 is SGHTA, CDR2 FQGNSA. The V gene end was trimmed by 1 base and the J gene end by 9 bases; junction bases not matched to a gene: 5. CDR3 coding DNA: TGTGCCAGCAGCTTAGGGCAGGACAGGAAAGCTTTCTTT. It yields the protein CASSLGQDRKAFF.

V is TRBV18 and J is TRBJ2-3, with 9 bases identical to TRBD2. Germline trimming cut 3 bases from V and 12 bases from J; bases unmatched to any gene: 7. Germline lookup yields CDR1 KGHSH and CDR2 LQKENI. This CDR3 is 13 amino acids long. The CDR3 DNA follows: TGTGCCAGCTCACCGGATAGCGGGAGTCGCCAGTATTTT. It is translated as CASSPDSGSRQYF.

The V call is TRBV7-9, the J call TRBJ2-7; 11 nucleotides align to TRBD2. The length of the CDR3 is 15 residues. Germline V lookup: CDR1 SEHNR, CDR2 FQNEAQ (reference sequence). The V and J ends lost 4 bases and 1 base, in that order; junction bases with no gene match: 3. DNA for the CDR3: TGTGCCAGCAGCTCCGGGACTAGCGGTTCCTACGAGCAGTACTTC. This gives the protein CASSSGTSGSYEQYF.

The J gene is TRBJ2-1, the V gene TRBV6-5, with 8 bases fitting TRBD2. CDR3 length: 15 residues. Trimming removed 3 bases from V and 1 base from J; junction bases left unmatched: 2. Germline CDR1 is MNHEY and CDR2 is SVGAGI. The CDR3 reads CASSYSSGSYNEQFF. CDR3 nucleotides: TGTGCCAGCAGTTATTCTAGCGGGTCCTACAATGAGCAGTTCTTC.

V gene TRBV15 combines with J gene TRBJ1-1, with D possibly being TRBD1 (5 bases). V lost 1 base, J lost 6 bases, and 15 bases lay in between. The CDR3 is made up of 15 amino acids. Germline loops: CDR1 LNHNV, CDR2 YYDKDF (reference sequence). The CDR3 DNA is TGTGCCACCAGCAGAGGGCAGGGACTCAACGCTGAAGCTTTCTTT. As protein: CATSRGQGLNAEAFF.

V is TRBV27 and J is TRBJ2-1; 7 bases align to TRBD2. This CDR3 spans 14 amino acids. V shed 3 bases, J shed 6 bases, and the junction held 5 bases outside the gene matches. Germline V gene data show CDR1 as MNHEY and CDR2 as SMNVEV (reference sequence). Here the CDR3 reads CASSFGGSRNEQFF. CDR3 coding DNA: TGTGCCAGCAGTTTCGGCGGGAGTCGCAATGAGCAGTTCTTC.

The chain is built from TRBV4-3 and TRBJ1-2, with D hard to call. The germline CDR1 and CDR2 sequences are LGHNA and YSLEER. Trimming cost V 3 bases and J 10 bases, with 9 bases left between them. The CDR3 is 11 residues long. CDR3 DNA: TGCGCCAGCAGCCAGAGCGGTCACTACACCTTC. Amino acid sequence: CASSQSGHYTF.

This chain uses TRBV6-5 with TRBJ2-7; maybe TRBD2 (6 bases). Between the trimmed V and J ends, which lost 5 bases and 7 bases, there was a span of 15 bases. This CDR3 has 13 residues. The germline gives CDR1 MNHEY, CDR2 SVGAGI. The CDR3: CASSPGGRQEQYF. CDR3 in DNA: TGTGCCAGCAGTCCCGGGGGACGACAAGAGCAGTACTTC.

V is TRBV11-2 and J is TRBJ2-7, with 10 bases identical to TRBD1. The CDR3 contains 14 residues. The V and J ends lost 4 bases and 6 bases, in that order; junction bases with no gene match: 6. Germline values: CDR1 SGHAT, CDR2 FQNNGV. This chain's CDR3 is CASSSGTGVGEQYF. For the CDR3, the DNA is TGTGCCAGCAGCTCCGGGACAGGGGTAGGCGAGCAGTACTTC.

Notes on this clone: This may stem from a read error, because a much larger clone lies one nucleotide away. The rearrangement links TRBV4-3 to TRBJ2-7; 8 nucleotides line up with TRBD1. Germline CDR1 and CDR2: LGHNA and YSLEER. This CDR3 has 13 residues. CDR3 amino acids: CASSEDRVDERYF. The CDR3 DNA reads TGCGCCAGCAGCGAGGACAGGGTTGACGAGCGGTACTTC.

This clone has more than one count but fewer than ten. CDR3 protein: CASSLGGQASWYGYTF. As DNA, the CDR3 is TGTGCCAGCAGCTTAGGAGGACAGGCCTCGTGGTATGGCTACACCTTC. J is TRBJ1-2 and V is TRBV11-2, with TRBD1 matching 7 bases. The CDR3 spans 16 residues. The V segment lost 1 base and the J segment 5 bases; nucleotides outside the gene matches: 10. Germline CDR1 reads SGHAT; CDR2 reads FQNNGV.

V is TRBV12-5 and J is TRBJ2-3; 10 bases align to TRBD1. V was pared by 7 bases and J by 3 bases, with 4 bases of the junction left unmatched. The CDR3 totals 14 residues. CDR1 is LGHNT and CDR2 is FRNRAP in the germline V gene. The CDR3 sequence is CASAQGQGTDTQYF. As DNA, the CDR3 is TGTGCTAGTGCCCAGGGACAGGGGACAGATACGCAGTATTTT.

The genes are TRBV27 and TRBJ2-7, with D tentatively TRBD2 (6 bases). The CDR3 has 14 residues. CDR1 MNHEY and CDR2 SMNVEV come from the germline V gene (reference sequence). V shed 8 bases and J shed 0 bases, with 14 bases lying between them. The CDR3 DNA reads as TGTGCCAGCCGCGTCGGGCGGGACTCCTACGAGCAGTACTTC. Amino acid sequence: CASRVGRDSYEQYF.

This clone was found once. The chain employs TRBV28 and TRBJ2-5, with D perhaps matching TRBD1 (6 bases). Germline values: CDR1 MDHEN, CDR2 SYDVKM. The CDR3 consists of 13 residues. Trimming shortened V by 6 bases and J by 5 bases, and 13 bases separated the two germline ends. The CDR3 sequence: CASRLQGRETQYF. DNA of the CDR3: TGTGCCAGCAGACTACAGGGACGGGAGACCCAGTACTTC.

V usage is TRBV5-6 and J usage is TRBJ1-6; D may be TRBD1 (6 bases). Trimming left V 0 bases short and J 0 bases short, with 10 bases between. The CDR3 contains 17 residues. CDR1 is SGHDT and CDR2 is YYEEEE in the germline V gene. CDR3 residues: CASSLAGESSYNSPLHF. In DNA, the CDR3 is TGTGCCAGCAGCTTGGCAGGGGAGAGCTCCTATAATTCACCCCTCCACTTT.

The rearrangement uses TRBV14 and TRBJ1-6, with 10 nucleotides matching TRBD1. The length of the CDR3 is 15 residues. V was pared by 1 base and J by 10 bases, with 4 bases of the junction left unmatched. Germline CDR1 is SGHDN and CDR2 is FVKESK. For the CDR3, the DNA is TGTGCCAGCAGCCAAGGTGGGACAGGGGTCTCACCCCTCCACTTT. It specifies CASSQGGTGVSPLHF.